This is a list of T cell receptor beta chains from one sample in a study of CD4+ T cells in melanoma. The assay was immunoSEQ multiplex PCR, and TCRdb's table has in-frame clones only and misses some. The sample lists about 54,000 clones, almost 70% occurring once. Input material: tumor tissue. The receptor source for this set is a human donor with melanoma. The CDR3 runs from the conserved cysteine through the conserved F or W. D genes are given only for firm matches. A clone size is listed for some rows: how often the clone was seen (once, few, many), or a class if it is expanded.

CDR3 length: 15; J gene: TRBJ1-1; D gene: NA; clone size: NA; V gene: TRBV7-9; CDR3 protein: CASSSKAEGYTEAFF
CDR3 length: 14; J gene: TRBJ1-5; D gene: TRBD1; clone size: NA; V gene: TRBV5-1; CDR3 protein: CASSEGQGNQPQHF
CDR3 length: 16; J gene: TRBJ1-2; D gene: NA; clone size: few; V gene: TRBV10-2; CDR3 protein: CASSESLEGTTAGYTF
CDR3 length: 15; J gene: TRBJ2-7; D gene: NA; clone size: NA; V gene: TRBV5-1; CDR3 protein: CASSLAQGLIYEQYF
CDR3 length: 14; J gene: TRBJ1-1; D gene: NA; clone size: few; V gene: TRBV5-1; CDR3 protein: CASSLGHGDTEAFF
CDR3 length: 17; J gene: TRBJ1-1; D gene: NA; clone size: few; V gene: TRBV7-9; CDR3 protein: CASSLARLRTSGTEAFF
CDR3 length: 16; J gene: TRBJ1-1; D gene: NA; clone size: NA; V gene: TRBV18; CDR3 protein: CASSYTTGFLNTEAFF
CDR3 length: 14; J gene: TRBJ2-1; D gene: TRBD2; clone size: once; V gene: TRBV5-1; CDR3 protein: CASSSGLAGGEQFF
CDR3 length: 14; J gene: TRBJ1-6; D gene: NA; clone size: NA; V gene: TRBV9; CDR3 protein: CASSVRLASSPLHF
CDR3 length: 15; J gene: TRBJ1-5; D gene: NA; clone size: many; V gene: TRBV6-6; CDR3 protein: CASSYSRGGEQPQHF
CDR3 length: 18; J gene: TRBJ1-5; D gene: NA; clone size: NA; V gene: TRBV7-8; CDR3 protein: CASSLVAAALYSNQPQHF
CDR3 length: 15; J gene: TRBJ2-3; D gene: NA; clone size: few; V gene: TRBV7-2; CDR3 protein: CASSLWSQSTDTQYF
CDR3 length: 22; J gene: TRBJ1-5; D gene: TRBD1; clone size: NA; V gene: TRBV4-3; CDR3 protein: CASSQEGEVNRGSPGAHQPQHF
CDR3 length: 16; J gene: TRBJ2-1; D gene: NA; clone size: few; V gene: TRBV4-2; CDR3 protein: CASSLEHSSSYNEQFF
CDR3 length: 17; J gene: TRBJ2-1; D gene: TRBD2; clone size: NA; V gene: TRBV7-8; CDR3 protein: CASSPMGTSGGADEQFF
CDR3 length: 16; J gene: TRBJ2-1; D gene: NA; clone size: NA; V gene: TRBV5-6; CDR3 protein: CASSEFSGSEFNEQFF
CDR3 length: 13; J gene: TRBJ2-5; D gene: NA; clone size: NA; V gene: TRBV30; CDR3 protein: CAWSVGPQETQYF
CDR3 length: 15; J gene: TRBJ1-2; D gene: NA; clone size: NA; V gene: TRBV4-1; CDR3 protein: CASSLGAGLNYGYTF
CDR3 length: 14; J gene: TRBJ1-1; D gene: NA; clone size: NA; V gene: TRBV7-3; CDR3 protein: CASSLTPENTEAFF
CDR3 length: 15; J gene: TRBJ1-2; D gene: NA; clone size: NA; V gene: TRBV5-4; CDR3 protein: CASSLALGAVSGYTF
CDR3 length: 16; J gene: TRBJ2-7; D gene: TRBD1; clone size: NA; V gene: TRBV7-9; CDR3 protein: CASSLALGTGLYEQYF
CDR3 length: 14; J gene: TRBJ2-2; D gene: TRBD1; clone size: large; V gene: TRBV27; CDR3 protein: CASSWQGAGGELFF
CDR3 length: 14; J gene: TRBJ1-2; D gene: TRBD1; clone size: NA; V gene: TRBV5-6; CDR3 protein: CASSTGGAVGGYTF